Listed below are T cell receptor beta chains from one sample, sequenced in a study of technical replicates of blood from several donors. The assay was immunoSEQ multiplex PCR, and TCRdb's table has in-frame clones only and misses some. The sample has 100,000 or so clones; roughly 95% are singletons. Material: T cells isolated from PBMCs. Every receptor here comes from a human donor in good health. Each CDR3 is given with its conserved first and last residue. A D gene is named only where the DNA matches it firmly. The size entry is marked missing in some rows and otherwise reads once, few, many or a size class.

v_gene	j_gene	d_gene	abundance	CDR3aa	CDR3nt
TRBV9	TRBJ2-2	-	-	CASSDWGGNTGELFF	TGTGCCAGCAGCGACTGGGGGGGCAACACCGGGGAGCTGTTTTTT
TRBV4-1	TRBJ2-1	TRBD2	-	CASSQVGGSSYNEQFF	TGCGCCAGCAGCCAAGTGGGGGGGAGCTCCTACAATGAGCAGTTCTTC
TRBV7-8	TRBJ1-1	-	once	CASSLNREAFF	TGTGCCAGCAGCTTAAACAGGGAAGCTTTCTTT
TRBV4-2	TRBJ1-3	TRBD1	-	CASSQLPGQLSGNTIYF	TGTGCCAGCAGCCAATTACCGGGACAGCTCTCTGGAAACACCATATATTTT
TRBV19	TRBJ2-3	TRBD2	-	CASTPGLGEDTQYF	TGTGCCAGTACCCCGGGACTAGGAGAAGATACGCAGTATTTT
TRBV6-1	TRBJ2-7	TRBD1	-	CASSGPGTGGYEQYF	TGTGCCAGCAGTGGTCCCGGGACAGGGGGCTACGAGCAGTACTTC
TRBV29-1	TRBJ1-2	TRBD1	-	CSATGQAINYGYTF	TGCAGCGCTACTGGACAGGCTATTAACTATGGCTACACCTTC
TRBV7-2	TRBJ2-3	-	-	CASSLGLTSDTQYF	TGTGCCAGCAGCTTAGGACTTACATCGGATACGCAGTATTTT
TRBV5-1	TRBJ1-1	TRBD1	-	CASSLAGQSTEAFF	TGCGCCAGCAGCTTGGCGGGACAGAGCACTGAAGCTTTCTTT
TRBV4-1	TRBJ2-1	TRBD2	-	CASSQGSGRDYNEQFF	TGCGCCAGCAGCCAAGGGAGCGGGAGGGATTACAATGAGCAGTTCTTC
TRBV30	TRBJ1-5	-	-	CAWSVGQGRQPQHF	TGTGCCTGGAGTGTAGGGCAGGGAAGGCAGCCCCAGCATTTT
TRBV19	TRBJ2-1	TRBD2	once	CASSIWEGEQFF	TGTGCCAGTAGTATCTGGGAGGGTGAGCAGTTCTTC
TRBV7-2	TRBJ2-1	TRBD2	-	CASSLRGLAGGKDNEQFF	TGTGCCAGCAGCTTAAGGGGGTTGGCGGGAGGCAAGGACAATGAGCAGTTCTTC
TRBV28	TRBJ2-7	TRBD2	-	CASSFNSGRYEQYF	TGTGCCAGCAGTTTCAATAGCGGGAGGTACGAGCAGTACTTC
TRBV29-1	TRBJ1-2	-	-	CSVEQTGGYTF	TGCAGCGTTGAACAGACAGGAGGCTACACCTTC
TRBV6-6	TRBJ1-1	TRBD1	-	CASSYWDRGSTEAFF	TGTGCCAGCAGTTACTGGGACAGGGGGAGCACTGAAGCTTTCTTT
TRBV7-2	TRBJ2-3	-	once	CASSSRTDTQYF	TGTGCCAGCAGTTCTCGCACAGATACGCAGTATTTT
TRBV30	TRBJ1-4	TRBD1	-	CAWSVKGQVYEKLFF	TGTGCCTGGAGTGTAAAGGGACAGGTTTATGAAAAACTGTTTTTT
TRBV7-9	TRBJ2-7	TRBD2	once	CASSPPGAGETYEQYF	TGTGCCAGCAGCCCACCAGGAGCGGGAGAGACGTACGAGCAGTACTTC
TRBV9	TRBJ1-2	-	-	CASSNPLRGPSNYGYTF	TGTGCCAGCAGTAACCCGCTACGGGGTCCCTCTAACTATGGCTACACCTTC
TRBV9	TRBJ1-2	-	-	CASSVGEPYGYTF	TGTGCCAGCAGCGTAGGGGAGCCCTATGGCTACACCTTC
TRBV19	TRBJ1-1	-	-	CASGLGGNTEAFF	TGTGCCAGTGGTCTGGGGGGGAACACTGAAGCTTTCTTT
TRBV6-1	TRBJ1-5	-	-	CASSNINQPQHF	TGTGCCAGCAGTAATATTAATCAGCCCCAGCATTTT
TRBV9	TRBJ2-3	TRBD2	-	CASSDLAGVSTDTQYF	TGTGCCAGCAGCGATCTAGCGGGAGTTAGCACAGATACGCAGTATTTT
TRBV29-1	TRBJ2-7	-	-	CSGAGRSSYEQYF	TGCAGCGGGGCGGGACGGAGCTCCTACGAGCAGTACTTC
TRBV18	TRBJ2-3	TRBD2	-	CASSPEGASGMDTQYF	TGTGCCAGCTCGCCAGAGGGGGCTAGCGGGATGGATACGCAGTATTTT
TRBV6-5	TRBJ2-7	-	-	CASSGGGSYEQYF	TGTGCCAGCAGCGGAGGCGGCTCCTACGAGCAGTACTTC
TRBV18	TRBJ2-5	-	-	CASSLRDNQETQYF	TGTGCCAGCTCACTACGGGACAACCAAGAGACCCAGTACTTC
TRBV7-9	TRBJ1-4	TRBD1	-	CASSTGQARNEKLFF	TGTGCCAGCAGCACAGGACAGGCCCGAAATGAAAAACTGTTTTTT
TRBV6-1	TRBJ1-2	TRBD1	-	CASRETGGNYGYTF	TGTGCCAGCAGGGAGACAGGGGGTAACTATGGCTACACCTTC
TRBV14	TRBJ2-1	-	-	CASSLGVHNEQFF	TGTGCCAGCAGCCTAGGGGTACACAATGAGCAGTTCTTC